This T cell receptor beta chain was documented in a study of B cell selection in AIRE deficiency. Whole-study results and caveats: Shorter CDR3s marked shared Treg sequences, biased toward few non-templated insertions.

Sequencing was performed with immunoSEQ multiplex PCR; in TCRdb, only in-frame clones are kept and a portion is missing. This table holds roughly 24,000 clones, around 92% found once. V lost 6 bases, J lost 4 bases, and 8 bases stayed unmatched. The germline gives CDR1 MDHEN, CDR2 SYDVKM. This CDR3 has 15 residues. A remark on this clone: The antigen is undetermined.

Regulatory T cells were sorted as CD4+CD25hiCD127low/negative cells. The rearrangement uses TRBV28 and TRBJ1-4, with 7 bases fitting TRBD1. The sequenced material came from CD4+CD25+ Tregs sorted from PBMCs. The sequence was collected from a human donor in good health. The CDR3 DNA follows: TGTGCCAGCAGCGCCTCCGGGACAGTTAATGAAAAACTGTTTTTT. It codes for CASSASGTVNEKLFF.